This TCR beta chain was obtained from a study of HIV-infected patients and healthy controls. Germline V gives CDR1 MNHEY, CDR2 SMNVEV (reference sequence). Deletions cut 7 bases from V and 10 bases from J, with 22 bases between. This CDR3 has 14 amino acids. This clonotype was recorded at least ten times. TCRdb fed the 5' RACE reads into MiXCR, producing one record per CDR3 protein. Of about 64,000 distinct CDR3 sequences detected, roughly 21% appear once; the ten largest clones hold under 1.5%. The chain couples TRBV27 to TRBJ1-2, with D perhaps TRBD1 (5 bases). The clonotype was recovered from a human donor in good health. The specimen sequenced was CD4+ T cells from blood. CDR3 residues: CASNNRGAPLDYTF. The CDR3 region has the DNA TGTGCCAGCAATAACCGTGGGGCCCCCCTGGACTACACCTTC.